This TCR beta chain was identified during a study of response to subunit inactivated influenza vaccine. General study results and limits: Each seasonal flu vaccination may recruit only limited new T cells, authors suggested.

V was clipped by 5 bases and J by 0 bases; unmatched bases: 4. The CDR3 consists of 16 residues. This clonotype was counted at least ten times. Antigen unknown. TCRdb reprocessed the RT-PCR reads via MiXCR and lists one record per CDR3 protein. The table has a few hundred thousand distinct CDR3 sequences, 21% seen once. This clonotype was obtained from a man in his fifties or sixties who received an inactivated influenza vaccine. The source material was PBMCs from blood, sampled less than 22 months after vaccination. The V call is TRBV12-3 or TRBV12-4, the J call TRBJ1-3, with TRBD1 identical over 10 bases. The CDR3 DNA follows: TGTGCCAGCAGTCCTCGGGACAGGGGCTCTGGAAACACCATATATTTT. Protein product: CASSPRDRGSGNTIYF.